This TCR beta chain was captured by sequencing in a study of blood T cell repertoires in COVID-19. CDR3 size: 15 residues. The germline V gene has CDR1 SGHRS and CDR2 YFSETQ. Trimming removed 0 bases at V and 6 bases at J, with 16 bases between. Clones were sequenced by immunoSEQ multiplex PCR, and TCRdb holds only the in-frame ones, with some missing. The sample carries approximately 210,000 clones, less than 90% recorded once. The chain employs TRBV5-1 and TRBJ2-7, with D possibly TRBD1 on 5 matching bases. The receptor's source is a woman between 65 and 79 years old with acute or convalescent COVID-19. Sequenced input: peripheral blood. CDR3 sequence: CASSLAQAGPREQYF. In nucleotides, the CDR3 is TGCGCCAGCAGCTTGGCCCAGGCAGGGCCGCGCGAGCAGTACTTC.